This TCR beta chain was observed in a study of CD8+CD57+ T cells in acquired aplastic anemia. Study overall: Each DNA sample taken from sorted CD4+ and CD8+ cells came to about 3.2 ug on average. Healthy donor CD4+ samples were sequenced to a depth that averaged approximately 9.9 million reads. General observations from the study: CD8+ Simpson's diversity did not differ significantly between patients and controls. Common to patients and controls were approximately 30 CD8+ CDR3 sequences.

This clonotype appeared many times. The antigen is undetermined. Using genomic DNA as the template, TCR beta VDJ and CDR3 profiling was carried out. TCRdb fed the reads into MiXCR, producing one record per CDR3 protein. The sample lists 200,000 to 250,000 distinct CDR3 sequences, approximately 35% occurring once. The CDR3 spans 16 residues. Germline CDR1 reads MGHDK; CDR2 reads SYGVNS. V was trimmed by 5 bases and J by 0 bases, leaving 15 bases between them. The sequence derives from a human donor in good health, serving as a control. The chain has TRBV25-1 and TRBJ2-3; D call uncertain. Sequencing was done on a sample of sorted CD4+, CD8+, or CD8+CD57+ T cells (not recorded which) from PBMCs. The CDR3 region has the DNA TGTGCCAGCAGTAACCCAGACGCTACTAGCACAGATACGCAGTATTTT. Protein sequence: CASSNPDATSTDTQYF. Drawing the rest from reference TRBV25-1 and TRBJ2-3, the complete variable domain is EADIYQTPRYLVIGTGKKITLECSQTMGHDKMYWYQQDPGMELHLIHYSYGVNSTEKGDLSSESTVSRIRTEHFPLTLESARPSHTSQYLCASSNPDATSTDTQYFGPGTRLTVL.